Below, 27 T cell receptor beta chains from the same sample are listed, as sequenced in a study of blood T cell repertoires in COVID-19. TCRdb's table, derived via immunoSEQ multiplex PCR, lists solely in-frame clones and lacks some. The profile shows 250,000 to 350,000 clones, about nine tenths of them singletons. Sequenced material: peripheral blood. These receptor sequences come from a woman younger than 45 with COVID-19, enrolled during active disease.

The chain carries TRBV3-1 (or the pseudogene TRBV3-2) and TRBJ1-1; TRBD1 matches at 8 bases. The germline CDR1 and CDR2 sequences are LGHDT and YNNKEL (reference sequence). V shed 5 bases, J shed 3 bases, and the junction held 11 bases outside the gene matches. This CDR3 contains 16 residues. The CDR3 DNA follows: TGTGCCAGCAGCGCCGACAGGGGTGGGTCCGACACTGAAGCTTTCTTT. This gives the protein CASSADRGGSDTEAFF.

V is TRBV3-1 (or the pseudogene TRBV3-2) and J is TRBJ1-1; D is possibly TRBD1 (6 bases). This CDR3 region has 12 residues. Looked up from germline, CDR1 is LGHDT and CDR2 is YNNKEL (reference sequence). The V gene lost 5 bases and the J gene lost 4 bases, with 8 bases spanning the gap. The DNA of the CDR3 is TGTGCCAGCAGCGTCAGGGGCACTGAAGCTTTCTTT. This translates into CASSVRGTEAFF.

V is TRBV9 and J is TRBJ1-2; D is unresolved. Per germline, CDR1 SGDLS and CDR2 YYNGEE. V lost 0 bases to trimming and J lost 4 bases, with 7 bases between them. The CDR3 is 13 residues long. The CDR3 here is CASSVVHSYGYTF. In DNA, the CDR3 is TGTGCCAGCAGCGTAGTTCACAGCTATGGCTACACCTTC.

In its sample, this clone was seen once. This chain joins TRBV25-1 and TRBJ2-1, with D unresolved. With 2 bases removed from V and 5 bases from J, the gap between germline ends came to 4 bases. The V gene's germline CDR1 is MGHDK and CDR2 SYGVNS. This CDR3 comprises 12 residues. The CDR3 bases are TGTGCCAGCAGTGAACCTAACAATGAGCAGTTCTTC. Translated: CASSEPNNEQFF.

This chain joins TRBV30 and TRBJ1-5; 8 bases map to TRBD1. The germline V gene has CDR1 GTSNPN and CDR2 SVGIG (reference sequence). The length of the CDR3 is 14 residues. The V gene end was trimmed by 5 bases and the J gene end by 5 bases; junction bases not matched to a gene: 8. CDR3 amino acids: CAWSTGAVYQPQHF. CDR3 DNA: TGTGCCTGGTCGACAGGGGCGGTATATCAGCCCCAGCATTTT.

The chain is built from TRBV11-2 and TRBJ1-1; 7 bases are a match to TRBD1. This CDR3 spans 15 amino acids. V was clipped by 0 bases and J by 3 bases; unmatched bases: 4. From germline, CDR1 is SGHAT and CDR2 FQNNGV. The CDR3 coding sequence is TGTGCCAGCAGCTTAGATCGCGACAGGGACACTGAAGCTTTCTTT. This gives the protein CASSLDRDRDTEAFF.

This clone appeared a few times. This chain links TRBV6-4 with TRBJ2-3, with TRBD2 matching 7 bases. The trim removed 2 bases at V and 1 base at J, leaving 6 bases unmatched. The CDR3 covers 16 residues. Germline-derived CDR1 and CDR2 are MRHNA and SNTAGT. This CDR3 reads CASSDGGGSGTDTQYF. The DNA of the CDR3 is TGTGCCAGCAGTGACGGTGGCGGGAGCGGCACAGATACGCAGTATTTT.

The chain couples TRBV19 to TRBJ2-1; 9 bases map to TRBD1. In germline, CDR1 is LNHDA, CDR2 SQIVND (reference sequence). This CDR3 has 16 amino acids. V shed 5 bases and J 2 bases; nucleotides not matched to a gene: 7. The chain's CDR3 is CASSDGQGRTYNEQFF. The DNA of the CDR3 is TGTGCCAGTAGTGACGGACAGGGGAGGACCTACAATGAGCAGTTCTTC.

The V gene is TRBV27, the J gene TRBJ2-1, with 10 bases aligning to TRBD2. This CDR3 comprises 16 residues. Trimming removed 5 bases from V and 6 bases from J; junction bases left unmatched: 10. Germline CDR1 reads MNHEY; CDR2 reads SMNVEV (reference sequence). CDR3 region: CASSTHLAGVGNEQFF. The CDR3 bases are TGTGCCAGCAGTACTCACCTAGCGGGAGTGGGCAATGAGCAGTTCTTC.

This chain connects TRBV30 to TRBJ1-2; D may be TRBD1 (5 bases). Germline V gene sequence: CDR1 GTSNPN, CDR2 SVGIG (reference sequence). V gave up 7 bases and J gave up 4 bases, with 13 bases separating them. The CDR3 sequence is 12 residues long. The CDR3 loop is CAFTGEGYGYTF. The CDR3 nucleotides are TGTGCCTTCACGGGGGAGGGCTATGGCTACACCTTC.

The chain joins TRBV24-1 to TRBJ2-7; D ambiguous. This CDR3 contains 16 residues. Germline CDR1 KGHDR, CDR2 SFDVKD. V shed 1 base and J shed 3 bases, with 15 bases lying between them. The CDR3 loop reads CATSDLPRPTHYEQYF. As DNA, the CDR3 is TGTGCCACCAGTGATTTACCCAGACCGACACACTACGAGCAGTACTTC.

The chain has TRBV2 and TRBJ2-7, with a tentative D call TRBD1 (6 bases). This CDR3 comprises 14 residues. Germline V gene data show CDR1 as SNHLY and CDR2 as FYNNEI. V was cut by 5 bases and J by 0 bases, with 11 bases left in between. The CDR3 DNA sequence: TGTGCCAGCAGTTTAGACAGGAGCTCCTACGAGCAGTACTTC. Its protein is CASSLDRSSYEQYF.

This clone was counted between two and nine times. The V gene is TRBV7-9, the J gene TRBJ2-7; 11 nucleotides align to TRBD1. This CDR3 is built from 16 residues. In germline, CDR1 is SEHNR, CDR2 FQNEAQ (reference sequence). Unmatched junction bases numbered 9, after V lost 5 bases and J lost 3 bases. CDR3 loop: CASSPGTGGKNYEQYF. For the CDR3, the DNA is TGTGCCAGCAGCCCAGGGACAGGGGGTAAAAACTACGAGCAGTACTTC.

The CDR3 is CASNPGGLNTEAFF. CDR3 bases: TGTGCCAGCAATCCGGGGGGGTTGAACACTGAAGCTTTCTTT. The rearrangement uses TRBV2 and TRBJ1-1; D possibly corresponds to TRBD1 (5 bases). CDR3 size: 14 residues. Germline lookup yields CDR1 SNHLY and CDR2 FYNNEI. Trimming took 7 bases from V and 0 from J, leaving 12 bases between them.

The count of this clone is one. This sequence joins TRBV6-5 and TRBJ1-1; D uncertain. CDR3 length equals 13 residues. CDR1 is MNHEY, CDR2 SVGAGI, per germline. Trimming removed 7 bases from V and 5 bases from J, with 14 bases in between. The CDR3 DNA reads as TGTGCCAGCATTAAGAAGGGAGAAACTGAAGCTTTCTTT. It yields the protein CASIKKGETEAFF.

The chain couples TRBV19 to TRBJ1-1; 7 nucleotides match TRBD1. With 6 bases clipped from V and 0 bases from J, the junction kept 10 bases outside the gene matches. In germline, CDR1 is LNHDA, CDR2 SQIVND (reference sequence). CDR3 length: 16 amino acids. The CDR3: CASRTGQAGVNTEAFF. CDR3 sequence (DNA): TGTGCCAGTAGGACCGGACAGGCTGGGGTGAACACTGAAGCTTTCTTT.

This clone has just one count. The CDR3 protein is CASSLAATGTHSDTQYF. The CDR3 nucleotides read TGTGCCAGCAGCTTGGCAGCGACAGGGACCCATTCAGATACGCAGTATTTT. The chain has TRBV5-4 and TRBJ2-3; 7 nucleotides align to TRBD1. Germline assignment: CDR1 SGHNT and CDR2 YYREEE (reference sequence). This CDR3 is built from 17 residues. The V segment lost 0 bases and the J segment 4 bases; nucleotides outside the gene matches: 11.

The chain carries TRBV23-1 and TRBJ1-2; D unclear. TRBV23-1 is an ORF, with its function uncertain. The V end lost 0 bases, the J end lost 4 bases, and 9 bases lay between the germline ends. The CDR3 spans 14 residues. CDR3 coding DNA: TGCGCCAGCAGTCAATCGCTGGGCTCCTATGGCTACACCTTC. Translating it yields CASSQSLGSYGYTF.

This rearrangement joins TRBV5-8 to TRBJ1-6; D gene ambiguous. This CDR3 has 13 amino acids. V was shortened by 2 bases and J by 7 bases, with 7 bases between the two germline ends. The germline CDR1 and CDR2 sequences are SGHTS and YDEGEE. CDR3 residues: CASSLEYNSPLHF. The DNA of the CDR3 is TGTGCCAGCAGCTTAGAGTACAATTCACCCCTCCACTTT.

This chain uses TRBV5-6 with TRBJ2-3; a weak D match, TRBD1 (6 bases). Trimming cost V 0 bases and J 4 bases, with 12 bases left between them. This CDR3 is built from 15 residues. Per the germline V gene, CDR1 is SGHDT and CDR2 is YYEEEE. The CDR3 DNA is TGTGCCAGCAGCTTGGGAGGGGGTCATGCAGATACGCAGTATTTT. It yields the protein CASSLGGGHADTQYF. The full variable domain, rest sourced from reference TRBV5-6 and TRBJ2-3, is DAGVTQSPTHLIKTRGQQVTLRCSPKSGHDTVSWYQQALGQGPQFIFQYYEEEERQRGNFPDRFSGHQFPNYSSELNVNALLLGDSALYLCASSLGGGHADTQYFGPGTRLTVL.

V and J are TRBV28 and TRBJ1-2; no clear D. V lost 4 bases to trimming and J lost 4 bases, with 16 bases between them. This CDR3 comprises 15 residues. Germline CDR1 and CDR2: MDHEN and SYDVKM. The DNA of the CDR3 is TGTGCCAGCAGTTCCCCCCCCGGGTTTAGCTATGGCTACACCTTC. This codes for CASSSPPGFSYGYTF.

The V and J genes are TRBV27 and TRBJ1-2, with D possibly matching TRBD1 (6 bases). The CDR3 is made up of 13 amino acids. The germline CDR1 and CDR2 sequences are MNHEY and SMNVEV (reference sequence). Deletions cut 3 bases from V and 8 bases from J, with 13 bases between. Here the CDR3 reads CASSFGPGDGYTF. In DNA, the CDR3 is TGTGCCAGCAGTTTTGGGCCAGGGGACGGCTACACCTTC.

The rearrangement links TRBV3-1 (or the pseudogene TRBV3-2) to TRBJ2-5; D possibly corresponds to TRBD1 (5 bases). CDR3 length equals 15 residues. The V and J ends lost 4 bases and 5 bases respectively, with 17 bases between them. Per germline, CDR1 LGHDT and CDR2 YNNKEL (reference sequence). CDR3 bases: TGTGCCAGCAGCCCAGGGTCCAGGTCTGAGGAGACCCAGTACTTC. Its translation is CASSPGSRSEETQYF.

The rearrangement joins TRBV7-2 to TRBJ1-5; tentative D call: TRBD1 (5 bases). Trimming shortened V by 1 base and J by 0 bases, and 10 bases separated the two germline ends. Germline V gene lookup returns CDR1 SGHTA and CDR2 FQGNSA. There are 16 residues in the CDR3. The CDR3 coding sequence is TGTGCCAGCAGCTTAGATGGGACTCTTAGCAATCAGCCCCAGCATTTT. It is translated as CASSLDGTLSNQPQHF.

This clone was counted a single time. V gene TRBV28 combines with J gene TRBJ2-1; TRBD2 aligns across 13 bases. CDR3 length equals 16 residues. Looked up from germline, CDR1 is MDHEN and CDR2 is SYDVKM. V gave up 5 bases and J gave up 7 bases; unmatched junction bases: 8. The CDR3 region has the DNA TGTGCCAGCAGTGGACCGGGACTAGCGGGAAGAAATGAGCAGTTCTTC. Translating it yields CASSGPGLAGRNEQFF. Supplemented by reference TRBV28 and TRBJ2-1, the full variable domain reads DVKVTQSSRYLVKRTGEKVFLECVQDMDHENMFWYRQDPGLGLRLIYFSYDVKMKEKGDIPEGYSVSREKKERFSLILESASTNQTSMYLCASSGPGLAGRNEQFFGPGTRLTVL.

This sequence joins TRBV7-9 and TRBJ2-7; 9 nucleotides align to TRBD2. The CDR3 loop spans 18 amino acids. Germline trimming cut 1 base from V and 1 base from J; bases unmatched to any gene: 11. Per germline, CDR1 SEHNR and CDR2 FQNEAQ (reference sequence). DNA of the CDR3: TGTGCCAGCAGCTTAGATCGGCTAGCGGGAATACAATCCTACGAGCAGTACTTC. It encodes CASSLDRLAGIQSYEQYF.

The sample holds a few counts of this clone. The DNA for the CDR3 is TGCGCCAGCAGTGAGGCGGGAGCGAGCGAGCAGTACTTC. This encodes CASSEAGASEQYF. The V call is TRBV10-2, the J call TRBJ2-7; TRBD2 aligns across 7 bases. The CDR3 has 13 residues. The V gene end was trimmed by 2 bases and the J gene end by 6 bases; junction bases not matched to a gene: 4. CDR1 WSHSY and CDR2 SAAADI come from the germline V gene.